Given below is one T cell receptor (beta chain) in context. It has no known antigen specificity. No base-level quality is on record; no much larger clone is a single base apart. These data belong to a study of T cell repertoires in cytomegalovirus infection (dated by TCRdb to 2018 to 2020). About the study as a whole: The peptide stimulations were aimed at well-studied HLA-B-restricted epitopes as well as recently identified HLA-C-restricted CMV epitopes, whose presentation resists viral immunomodulation. The HLA type of each donor mattered for the analysis, because public TCR beta signatures pointed to carriage of CMV infection along with the matching HLA type.

Data came from an Illumina HiSeq 1500. In TCRdb, the public reads were trimmed at Q25 with fastp and aligned with MiXCR, with productive beta chains retained. Rows are unified per CDR3 protein, each entry keeping the most common DNA and genes. Present in this sample are about half a million distinct CDR3 sequences, 30% to 40% of which were seen just once. 15% to 20% of the sample belongs to the ten largest clones. The sample's treatment or condition, from its label and the paper: in vitro stimulation with specific CMV peptide epitopes to enrich CMV-specific T cells. CDR1 and CDR2 (MDHEN, SYDVKM) derive from the germline V gene. The germline V and J ends show losses of 6 bases and 7 bases respectively, and no gene match explains 9 bases of the junction. The CDR3 measures 15 amino acids from cysteine to phenylalanine. Only the CDR3 DNA stays, 45 bases, in frame from base 1. Points the paper makes about the study in general: The ex vivo response was dominated by HLA-C-restricted CMV-specific TCR beta clonotypes, which also provided the single most frequent clonotype in two of eight donors. Carriers of CMV infection plus the relevant HLA type were discriminated by the cumulative frequency of public TCR beta family members in the study cohort and in an independent approximately 340-donor cohort.

The receptor comes from a human donor in good health (CMV status not recorded). Some clones in this sample may be carry-over from other donors' samples. The sequence joins TRBV28 to TRBJ1-4, with 9 bases in between that match TRBD1. Source: cultured PBMCs, taken from culture after CMV antigen stimulation. The CDR3 protein is CASRSGGQGGEKLFF. The DNA sequence is given as TGTGCCAGCAGATCAGGGGGACAGGGAGGTGAAAAACTGTTTTTT.